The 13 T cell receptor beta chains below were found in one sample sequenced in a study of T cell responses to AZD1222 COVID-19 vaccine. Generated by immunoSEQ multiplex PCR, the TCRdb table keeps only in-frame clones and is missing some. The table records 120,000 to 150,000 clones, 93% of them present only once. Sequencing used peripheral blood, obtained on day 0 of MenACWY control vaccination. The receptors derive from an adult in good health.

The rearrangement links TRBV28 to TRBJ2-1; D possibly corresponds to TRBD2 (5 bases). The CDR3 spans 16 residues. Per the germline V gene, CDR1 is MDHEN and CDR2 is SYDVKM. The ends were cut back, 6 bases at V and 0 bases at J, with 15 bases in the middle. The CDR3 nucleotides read TGTGCCAGCAGGGGCGGGCGGTCAAGCTCCTACAATGAGCAGTTCTTC. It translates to CASRGGRSSSYNEQFF.

The chain's CDR3 is CASSRGLNTGELFF. The CDR3 region has the DNA TGTGCCAGCAGCCGCGGACTGAACACCGGGGAGCTGTTTTTT. The chain carries TRBV5-6 and TRBJ2-2, with a weak D call TRBD2 (5 bases). Trimming stripped 4 bases from V and 1 base from J, with 8 bases between. Germline V CDR1 and CDR2: SGHDT, YYEEEE. The CDR3 runs to 14 residues.

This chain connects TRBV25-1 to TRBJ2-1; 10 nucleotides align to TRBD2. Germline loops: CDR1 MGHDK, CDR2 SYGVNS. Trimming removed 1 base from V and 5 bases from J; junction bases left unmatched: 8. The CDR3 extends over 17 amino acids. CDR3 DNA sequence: TGTGCCAGCAGTGAATCCCCCGGGACTAGCGAAAACAATGAGCAGTTCTTC. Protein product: CASSESPGTSENNEQFF.

CDR3 region: CASNSGTEDPYEQYF. CDR3 coding DNA: TGTGCCAGCAACTCCGGGACGGAGGATCCCTACGAGCAGTACTTC. The chain combines TRBV13 with TRBJ2-7; either TRBD1 or TRBD2 may fit D (5 bases each). Trimming removed 7 bases from V and 2 bases from J, with 18 bases in between. This CDR3 comprises 15 residues. The germline gives CDR1 PRHDT, CDR2 FYEKMQ (reference sequence). Full variable domain (rest looked up from reference TRBV13 and TRBJ2-7): AAGVIQSPRHLIKEKRETATLKCYPIPRHDTVYWYQQGPGQDPQFLISFYEKMQSDKGSIPDRFSAQQFSDYHSELNMSSLELGDSALYFCASNSGTEDPYEQYFGPGTRLTVT.

The CDR3 loop reads CASSIDRGRNTEAFF. In DNA, the CDR3 is TGCGCCAGCAGCATCGACAGGGGGCGAAACACTGAAGCTTTCTTT. The J gene is TRBJ1-1, the V gene TRBV5-1, with 10 bases aligning to TRBD1. The CDR3 has 15 amino acids. The V gene's germline CDR1 is SGHRS and CDR2 YFSETQ. V lost 4 bases to trimming and J lost 2 bases; unmatched junction nucleotides: 5.

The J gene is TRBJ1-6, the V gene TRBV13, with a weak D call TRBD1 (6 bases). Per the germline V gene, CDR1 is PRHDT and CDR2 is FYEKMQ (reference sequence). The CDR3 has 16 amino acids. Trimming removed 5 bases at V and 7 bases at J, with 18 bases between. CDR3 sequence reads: CASSILAGAENSPLHF. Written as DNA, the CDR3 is TGTGCCAGCAGCATTCTCGCGGGGGCCGAAAATTCACCCCTCCACTTT.

In nucleotides, the CDR3 is TGTGCCAGCAGGCTAGGGAGCCCCTCTGGAAACACCATATATTTT. The encoded protein is CASRLGSPSGNTIYF. The rearrangement uses TRBV3-1 (or the pseudogene TRBV3-2) and TRBJ1-3; D gene unclear. CDR1 LGHDT and CDR2 YNNKEL come from the germline V gene (reference sequence). With 6 bases removed from V and 0 bases from J, the gap between germline ends came to 12 bases. The CDR3 extends over 15 amino acids.

The CDR3: CASNGDLAQTRGYTF. For the CDR3, the DNA is TGTGCCAGTAACGGCGACCTGGCCCAAACCCGTGGCTACACCTTC. J is TRBJ1-2 and V is TRBV19, with D unclear. Trimming removed 7 bases at V and 7 bases at J, with 22 bases between. The CDR3 contains 15 residues. Germline lookup yields CDR1 LNHDA and CDR2 SQIVND (reference sequence). Full variable domain (remainder filled in from reference TRBV19 and TRBJ1-2): DGGITQSPKYLFRKEGQNVTLSCEQNLNHDAMYWYRQDPGQGLRLIYYSQIVNDFQKGDIAEGYSVSREKKESFPLTVTSAQKNPTAFYLCASNGDLAQTRGYTFGSGTRLTVV.

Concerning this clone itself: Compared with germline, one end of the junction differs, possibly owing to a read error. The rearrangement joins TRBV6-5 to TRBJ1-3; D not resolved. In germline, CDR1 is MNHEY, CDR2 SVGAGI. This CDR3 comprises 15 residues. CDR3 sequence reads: CASSDSTGPGNTIYF. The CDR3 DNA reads TGTGCCAGCAGTGACTCCACCGGACCTGGAAACACCATATATTTT.

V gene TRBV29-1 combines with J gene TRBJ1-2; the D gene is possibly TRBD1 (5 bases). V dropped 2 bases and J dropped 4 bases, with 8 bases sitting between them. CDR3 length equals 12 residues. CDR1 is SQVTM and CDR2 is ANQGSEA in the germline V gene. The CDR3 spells CSVEQGGYGYTF. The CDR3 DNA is TGCAGCGTTGAACAGGGCGGCTATGGCTACACCTTC. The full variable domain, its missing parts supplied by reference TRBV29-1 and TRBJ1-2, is SAVISQKPSRDICQRGTSLTIQCQVDSQVTMMFWYRQQPGQSLTLIATANQGSEATYESGFVIDKFPISRPNLTFSTLTVSNMSPEDSSIYLCSVEQGGYGYTFGSGTRLTVV.

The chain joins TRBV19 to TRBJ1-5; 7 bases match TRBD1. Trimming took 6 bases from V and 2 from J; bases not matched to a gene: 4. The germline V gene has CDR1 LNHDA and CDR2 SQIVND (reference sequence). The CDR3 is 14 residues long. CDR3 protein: CASSHTGGNQPQHF. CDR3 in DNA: TGTGCCAGTAGCCACACAGGGGGCAATCAGCCCCAGCATTTT. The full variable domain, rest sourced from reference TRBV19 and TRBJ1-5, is DGGITQSPKYLFRKEGQNVTLSCEQNLNHDAMYWYRQDPGQGLRLIYYSQIVNDFQKGDIAEGYSVSREKKESFPLTVTSAQKNPTAFYLCASSHTGGNQPQHFGDGTRLSIL.

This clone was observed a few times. The CDR3, as DNA: TGTGCCACCAGTGATCCGCAGGGCCCCTACAATGAGCAGTTCTTC. It codes for CATSDPQGPYNEQFF. The chain recombines TRBV24-1 with TRBJ2-1; maybe TRBD1 (5 bases). The CDR3 contains 15 residues. The germline CDR1 and CDR2 sequences are KGHDR and SFDVKD. Trimming removed 3 bases at V and 2 bases at J, with 10 bases between.

In DNA form, the CDR3 reads TGTGCCAGCAGTTACAAGAACTATGGCTACACCTTC. Translation: CASSYKNYGYTF. V is TRBV6-5 and J is TRBJ1-2, with unresolved D. The germline V and J ends were trimmed by 2 bases and 2 bases, with 3 bases remaining between them. The germline gives CDR1 MNHEY, CDR2 SVGAGI. There are 12 residues in the CDR3.